This T cell receptor beta chain comes out of a study of T cell changes during pregnancy in multiple sclerosis. The CDR3 loop spans 16 amino acids. Germline V gene sequence: CDR1 MNHEY, CDR2 SMNVEV (reference sequence). Trimming removed 6 bases at V and 1 base at J, with 18 bases between. Assay used: immunoSEQ multiplex PCR; TCRdb lists only in-frame clones, some missing. The profile shows 60,000 to 80,000 clones, roughly nine tenths of them singletons. V is TRBV27 and J is TRBJ1-1, with TRBD1 as a possible D gene (5 bases). This clonotype originated in a female donor with multiple sclerosis, enrolled in a pregnancy study. The sample in question was peripheral blood, obtained before pregnancy. DNA for the CDR3: TGTGCCAGCAGCCACAAATTGGGGCAGGAGAACACTGAAGCTTTCTTT. Encoded protein: CASSHKLGQENTEAFF.